This T cell receptor beta chain was retrieved from a study of blood T cell repertoires in COVID-19. The wider study: Material from acute and convalescent COVID-19 was sourced from the United States, Italy and Spain. T cells, B-cell-depleted T cells, or PBMCs provided the cDNA or gDNA that served as material.

As handled by the study authors: How many nucleated cells were present was estimated from reference gene primer amplification. Here immunoSEQ multiplex PCR was the method, and the copy in TCRdb shows in-frame clones only, minus some. V, J and clone size derive from that table, while D and trimming were established from the DNA sequence. The sample holds about 54,000 clones, around 78% seen once. The sequencing input was peripheral blood. This receptor was identified in a human donor in a cohort sampled during active COVID-19.

CDR3 residues: CASSHGSGQALRETQYF. In DNA form, the CDR3 reads TGCGCCAGCAGCCACGGGTCGGGACAAGCCCTACGAGAGACCCAGTACTTC. The chain couples TRBV4-3 to TRBJ2-5; possibly TRBD1 for D (6 bases). CDR1 and CDR2 (germline): LGHNA, YSLEER. V was trimmed by 3 bases and J by 4 bases, leaving 21 bases between them. The CDR3 runs to 17 residues.